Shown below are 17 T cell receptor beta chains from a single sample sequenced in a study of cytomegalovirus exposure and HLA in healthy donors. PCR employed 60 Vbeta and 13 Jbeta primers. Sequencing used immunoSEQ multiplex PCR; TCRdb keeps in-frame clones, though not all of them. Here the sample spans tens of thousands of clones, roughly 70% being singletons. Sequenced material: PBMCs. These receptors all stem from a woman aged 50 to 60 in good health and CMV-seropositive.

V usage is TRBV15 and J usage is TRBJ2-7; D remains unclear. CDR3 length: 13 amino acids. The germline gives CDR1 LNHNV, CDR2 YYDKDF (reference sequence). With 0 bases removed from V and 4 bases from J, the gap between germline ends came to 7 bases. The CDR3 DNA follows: TGTGCCACCAGCAGAGATTTGTCATACGAGCAGTACTTC. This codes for CATSRDLSYEQYF.

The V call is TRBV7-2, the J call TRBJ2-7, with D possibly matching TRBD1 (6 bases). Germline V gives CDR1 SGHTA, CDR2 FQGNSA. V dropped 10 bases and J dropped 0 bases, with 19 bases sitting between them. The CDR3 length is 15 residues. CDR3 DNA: TGTGCCATGAAACCCGGGACACCGAGCTCCTACGAGCAGTACTTC. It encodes CAMKPGTPSSYEQYF.

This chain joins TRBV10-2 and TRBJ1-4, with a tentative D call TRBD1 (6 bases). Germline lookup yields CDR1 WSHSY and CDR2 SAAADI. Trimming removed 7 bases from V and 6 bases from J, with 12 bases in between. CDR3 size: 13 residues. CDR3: CASTGGKDEKLFF. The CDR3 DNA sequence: TGCGCCAGCACGGGGGGCAAGGATGAAAAACTGTTTTTT.

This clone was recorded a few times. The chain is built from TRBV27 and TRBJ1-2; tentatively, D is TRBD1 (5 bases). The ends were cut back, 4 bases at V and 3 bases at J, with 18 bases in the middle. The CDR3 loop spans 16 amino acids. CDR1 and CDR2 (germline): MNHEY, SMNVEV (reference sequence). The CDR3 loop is CASSSRTDPGDYGYTF. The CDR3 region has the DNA TGTGCCAGCAGTTCCCGGACGGATCCGGGGGACTATGGCTACACCTTC.

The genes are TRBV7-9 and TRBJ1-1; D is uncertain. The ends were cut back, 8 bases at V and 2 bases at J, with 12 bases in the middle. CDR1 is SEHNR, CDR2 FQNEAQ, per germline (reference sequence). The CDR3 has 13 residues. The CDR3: CASRWALNTEAFF. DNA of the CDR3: TGTGCCAGCCGCTGGGCTCTTAACACTGAAGCTTTCTTT. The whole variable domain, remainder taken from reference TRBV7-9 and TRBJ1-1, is DTGVSQNPRHKITKRGQNVTFRCDPISEHNRLYWYRQTLGQGPEFLTYFQNEAQLEKSRLLSDRFSAERPKGSFSTLEIQRTEQGDSAMYLCASRWALNTEAFFGQGTRLTVV.

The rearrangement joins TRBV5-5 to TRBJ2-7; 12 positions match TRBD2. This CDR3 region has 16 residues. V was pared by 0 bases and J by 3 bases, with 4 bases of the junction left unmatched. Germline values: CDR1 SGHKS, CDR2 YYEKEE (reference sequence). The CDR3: CASSLALTSGSYEQYF. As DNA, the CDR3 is TGTGCCAGCAGCTTGGCCTTGACTAGCGGGAGCTACGAGCAGTACTTC.

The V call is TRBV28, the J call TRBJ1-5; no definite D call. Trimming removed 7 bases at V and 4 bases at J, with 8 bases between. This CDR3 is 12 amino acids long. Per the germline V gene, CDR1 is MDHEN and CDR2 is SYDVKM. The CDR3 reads CASNQANQPQHF. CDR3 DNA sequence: TGTGCCAGCAATCAGGCTAATCAGCCCCAGCATTTT.

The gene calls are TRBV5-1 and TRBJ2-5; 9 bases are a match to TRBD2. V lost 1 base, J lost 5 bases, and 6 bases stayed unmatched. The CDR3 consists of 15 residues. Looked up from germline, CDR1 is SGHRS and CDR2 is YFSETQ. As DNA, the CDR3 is TGCGCCAGCAGCTTGACAGGGACTAGCTGGGAGACCCAGTACTTC. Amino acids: CASSLTGTSWETQYF.

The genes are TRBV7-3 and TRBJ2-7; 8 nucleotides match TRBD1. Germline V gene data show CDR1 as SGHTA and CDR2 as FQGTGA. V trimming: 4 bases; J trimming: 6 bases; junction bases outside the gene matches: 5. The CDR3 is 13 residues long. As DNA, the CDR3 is TGTGCCAGCAGCTCCGGACAGGGAGGCGAGCAGTACTTC. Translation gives CASSSGQGGEQYF.

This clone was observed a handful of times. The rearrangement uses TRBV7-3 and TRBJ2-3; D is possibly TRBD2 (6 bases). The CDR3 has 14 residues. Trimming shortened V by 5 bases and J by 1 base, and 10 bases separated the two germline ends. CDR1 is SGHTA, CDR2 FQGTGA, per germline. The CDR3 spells CASSLWGGTDTQYF. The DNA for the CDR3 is TGTGCCAGCAGCCTCTGGGGGGGCACAGATACGCAGTATTTT. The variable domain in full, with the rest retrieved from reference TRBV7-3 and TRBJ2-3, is GAGVSQTPSNKVTEKGKYVELRCDPISGHTALYWYRQSLGQGPEFLIYFQGTGAADDSGLPNDRFFAVRPEGSVSTLKIQRTERGDSAVYLCASSLWGGTDTQYFGPGTRLTVL.

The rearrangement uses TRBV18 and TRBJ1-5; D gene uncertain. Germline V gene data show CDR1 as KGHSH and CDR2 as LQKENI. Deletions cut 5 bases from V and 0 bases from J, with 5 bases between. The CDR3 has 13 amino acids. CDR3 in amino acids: CASSSHSNQPQHF. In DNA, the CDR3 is TGTGCCAGCTCATCCCATAGCAATCAGCCCCAGCATTTT.

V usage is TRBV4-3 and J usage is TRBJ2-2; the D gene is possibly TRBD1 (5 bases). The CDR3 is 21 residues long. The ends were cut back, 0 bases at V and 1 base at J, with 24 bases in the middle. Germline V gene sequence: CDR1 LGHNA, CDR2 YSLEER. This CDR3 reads CASSQDLFRYGAQKNTGELFF. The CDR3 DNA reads TGCGCCAGCAGCCAAGATTTGTTTCGGTATGGGGCTCAGAAGAACACCGGGGAGCTGTTTTTT.

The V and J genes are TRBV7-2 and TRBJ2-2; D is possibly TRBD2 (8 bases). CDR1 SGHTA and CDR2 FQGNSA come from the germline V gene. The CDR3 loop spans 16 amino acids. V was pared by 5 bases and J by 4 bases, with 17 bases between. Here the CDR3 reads CASSPGGSGATGELFF. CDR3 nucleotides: TGTGCCAGCAGCCCAGGGGGTAGCGGGGCCACCGGGGAGCTGTTTTTT.

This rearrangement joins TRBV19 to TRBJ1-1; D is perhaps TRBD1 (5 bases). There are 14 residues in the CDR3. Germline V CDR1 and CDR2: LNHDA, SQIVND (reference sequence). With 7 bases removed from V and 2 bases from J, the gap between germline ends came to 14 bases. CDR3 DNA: TGTGCCAGTACATTCGCCGGGGGTAACACTGAAGCTTTCTTT. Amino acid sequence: CASTFAGGNTEAFF.

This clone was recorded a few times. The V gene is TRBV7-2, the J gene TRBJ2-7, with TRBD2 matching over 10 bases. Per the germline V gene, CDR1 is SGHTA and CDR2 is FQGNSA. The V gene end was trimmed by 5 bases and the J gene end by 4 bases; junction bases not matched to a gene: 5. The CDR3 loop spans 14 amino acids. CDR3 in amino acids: CASSPGLAEYEQYF. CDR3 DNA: TGTGCCAGCAGCCCCGGACTAGCGGAGTACGAGCAGTACTTC.

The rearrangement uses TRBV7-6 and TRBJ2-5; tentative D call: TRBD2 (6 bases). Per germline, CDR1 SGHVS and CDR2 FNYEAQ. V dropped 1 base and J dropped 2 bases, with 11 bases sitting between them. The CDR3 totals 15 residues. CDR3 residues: CASSLGAGPQETQYF. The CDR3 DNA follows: TGTGCCAGCAGCTTAGGGGCGGGGCCTCAAGAGACCCAGTACTTC.

In nucleotides, the CDR3 is TGTGCCAGCAGCACCGGGACAGCGGGCCCGTTTGATGGGGCCAACGTCCTGACTTTC. It translates to CASSTGTAGPFDGANVLTF. This chain links TRBV9 with TRBJ2-6; D is perhaps TRBD1 (7 bases). V was shortened by 4 bases and J by 3 bases, with 23 bases between the two germline ends. The CDR3 consists of 19 residues. Germline assignment: CDR1 SGDLS and CDR2 YYNGEE.